This T cell receptor (beta chain) came from a study of blood T cells in healthy people across ages (dated by TCRdb to the mid-2010s). Context from the whole study: In model experiments, template switching captured roughly one uniquely barcoded TCR beta cDNA molecule for every two T cells. Age-related changes in TCR beta repertoire diversity were measured in the study by deep sequencing normalized with unique cDNA molecular identifiers. The donors were divided into four age groups: young (average around 16 years), middle-aged (approximately 39), aged (approximately 62) and long-lived (82). To avoid experimental bias, donors of different ages were spread randomly across the sequencing lanes. The study analyzed two additional independent replicas of 1 million unique cDNA reads from the same blood draw for two donors, one aged 18 to 30 and one aged 80 or older. What the authors observed across the whole study: The CMV infection status of donors was not known, potentially confounding age-related changes in expanded clonotypes. Because profiling used bulk unsorted PBMCs, naive and antigen-experienced compartments could not be compared conclusively. Observed TCR beta diversity per million T cells fell roughly linearly with age, and a significant reduction was already apparent by age roughly 40. Estimates of total diversity based on one million sequenced T cells were considered lower bounds and underestimates. Compared with the aged group, more naive CD4+ T cells, fewer expanded clones and increased TCR diversity were shown by the long-lived group, suggesting age selection. The percentage of naive T cells measured by flow cytometry correlated strongly with observed TCR beta diversity.

The receptor library was made with 5' RACE. Sequencing took place on an Illumina HiSeq 2500. A second about 7 to 12 cycle PCR used a sample-barcoded 5' primer and a J-beta primer mix. A template-switch 5' adaptor carrying 12 random nucleotides introduced a unique molecular identifier onto each TCR beta cDNA molecule. Each sample yielded at least 2.5 million CDR3-containing paired-end reads. First-strand cDNA synthesis was performed from all RNA using the Mint cDNA synthesis kit, with priming by a TRBC-specific oligonucleotide. Following uracil-DNA glycosylase treatment, all cDNA underwent a first 18-cycle PCR with the universal primers M1SS and BC2_uni_R. From the authors' description of their analysis: Normalization of each sample was performed by random selection of 1 million high-quality reads, each carrying a distinct molecular identifier. Reads sharing molecular identifiers were discarded rather than binned into consensus sequences. CDR3 identification, clonotype clustering and error correction used MiTCR with a Q25 quality threshold and the strictest error-elimination algorithm. A nonparametric unseen species model using Euler transformation provided a lower-bound estimate of total TCR beta diversity. Through fastp at Q25 and MiXCR, TCRdb rebuilt clones from the public reads, retaining in-frame beta chains. Entries that share a CDR3 protein sequence are merged under the most common genes and DNA. It is TCRdb's table, rather than the study itself, that gives the V and J calls and clone size. The sample table shows roughly 720,000 distinct CDR3 sequences, and roughly 50% are seen once. The biggest ten clones account for 41% of the sample.

The donors were roughly 40 Caucasian individuals from Russia, aged 6 to 90 years, who were systemically healthy. Roughly 11 milliliters of peripheral blood were drawn from each donor into EDTA-treated Vacutainer tubes. Ficoll-Paque density-gradient centrifugation was used to isolate PBMCs, with at least 6 million per sample. Trizol reagent was used to extract total RNA from the PBMCs, yielding at least 5.5 micrograms per sample. Naive CD45RAhigh/CD27high T cell percentages were measured by flow cytometry on a PBMC aliquot from every donor. Including the terminal cysteine and phenylalanine, the CDR3 comprises 15 residues. CDR3 DNA only is kept here, 45 bases in frame from base 1. Looking up the germline V gene (reference sequence) yields CDR1 MNHEY and CDR2 SMNVEV. V drops 4 bases and J drops 2 bases, leaving 12 bases in between. About this clonotype: Its antigen is currently not known. Within one base of it there is no much larger clone, and no base qualities were kept.

The rearranged chain carries TRBV27 and TRBJ2-1, with the D assignment possibly TRBD1 or TRBD2, given 5 matching bases for each. Material for sequencing was blood. The sequence was obtained from a man of 80 years or more in good health. The CDR3 sequence is CASSYRDPAYNEQFF. In nucleotides, the sequence is TGTGCCAGCAGTTACCGGGACCCTGCCTACAATGAGCAGTTCTTC.